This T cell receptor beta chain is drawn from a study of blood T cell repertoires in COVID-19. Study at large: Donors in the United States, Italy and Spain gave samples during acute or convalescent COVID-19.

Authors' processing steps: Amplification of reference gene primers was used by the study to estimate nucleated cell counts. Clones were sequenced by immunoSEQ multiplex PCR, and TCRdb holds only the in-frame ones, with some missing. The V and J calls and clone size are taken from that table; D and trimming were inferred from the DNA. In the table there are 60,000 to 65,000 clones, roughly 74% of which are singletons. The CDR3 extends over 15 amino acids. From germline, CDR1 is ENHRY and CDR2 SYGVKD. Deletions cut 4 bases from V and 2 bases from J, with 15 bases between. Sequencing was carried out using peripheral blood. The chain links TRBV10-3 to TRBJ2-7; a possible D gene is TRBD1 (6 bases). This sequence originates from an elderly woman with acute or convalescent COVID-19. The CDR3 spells CAISGGQSPPYEQYF. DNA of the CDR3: TGTGCCATCAGTGGCGGACAGTCCCCCCCCTACGAGCAGTACTTC.